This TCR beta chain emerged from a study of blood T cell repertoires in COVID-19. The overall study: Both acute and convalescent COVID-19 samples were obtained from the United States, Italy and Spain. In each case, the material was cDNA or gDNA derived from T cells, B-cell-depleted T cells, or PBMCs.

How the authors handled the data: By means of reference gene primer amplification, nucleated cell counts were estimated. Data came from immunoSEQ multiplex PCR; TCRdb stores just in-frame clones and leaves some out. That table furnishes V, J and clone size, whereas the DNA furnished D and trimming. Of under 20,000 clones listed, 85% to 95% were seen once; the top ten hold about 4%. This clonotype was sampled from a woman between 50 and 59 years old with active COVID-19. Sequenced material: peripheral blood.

The chain's CDR3 is CAWSGVRGSYEQYF. The CDR3 DNA is TGTGCCTGGAGTGGTGTGCGGGGGTCCTACGAGCAGTACTTC. V gene TRBV30 combines with J gene TRBJ2-7; 7 bases are shared with TRBD2. The J segment lost 1 base and the V segment lost 1 base, leaving 4 bases of the junction unmatched. The CDR3 covers 14 residues. Germline CDR1 GTSNPN, CDR2 SVGIG (reference sequence).